One sample yielded the 8 T cell receptor beta chains listed below, sequenced in a study of blood T cells in healthy people across ages. A second PCR, run for about 7 to 12 cycles, used a sample-barcoded 5' primer plus a J-beta primer mix. Via MiXCR, TCRdb re-called the 5' RACE reads, giving one row per CDR3 protein. The table includes 1.5 million to 1.9 million distinct CDR3 sequences, less than 45% detected once. The sequenced material came from blood. The receptors stem from a woman between 18 and 29 years old in good health.

Details on this clonotype: A junction end diverges from the germline sequence, so it may reflect a read error. V usage is TRBV7-2 and J usage is TRBJ1-5; D possibly corresponds to TRBD1 (5 bases). Germline loops: CDR1 SGHTA, CDR2 FQGNSA. The CDR3 extends over 12 amino acids. The CDR3 coding sequence is TGTGCCATCAGCAGGGACAATCAGCCCCAGCATTTT. This gives the protein CAISRDNQPQHF.

This clonotype was detected a few times. The V and J genes are TRBV6-9 and TRBJ2-7, with unresolved D. Germline V lookup: CDR1 MNHGY, CDR2 SVAAGI. There are 9 residues in the CDR3. V lost 8 bases and J lost 7, with 6 bases in between. DNA for the CDR3: TGTGCCAGCCGAGGAGAGCAGTACTTC. Translated: CASRGEQYF.

The chain carries TRBV27 and TRBJ2-5; no clear D. The end of the DNA aligns better with TRBJ2-7, so the J call may be wrong. This CDR3 is built from 14 residues. Germline CDR1 is MNHEY and CDR2 is SMNVEV (reference sequence). The CDR3, as DNA: TGTGCCAGCAGTGTGGGCAGTCCCGTATACGAGCAGTACTTC. It yields the protein CASSVGSPVYEQYF.

This rearrangement joins TRBV29-1 to TRBJ2-7; D remains ambiguous. Per germline, CDR1 SQVTM and CDR2 ANQGSEA. The CDR3 length is 13 residues. V was cut by 4 bases and J by 0 bases, with 10 bases left in between. The CDR3 nucleotides read TGCAGCGTTGGGATCACGAGCTCCTACGAGCAGTACTTC. The encoded protein is CSVGITSSYEQYF.

This clonotype was counted a few times. The J gene is TRBJ2-1, the V gene TRBV20-1, with 7 bases identical to TRBD2. Per the germline V gene, CDR1 is DFQATT and CDR2 is SNEGSKA (reference sequence). Trimming at V came to 4 bases and at J to 1 base, leaving 7 bases not matched to a gene. This CDR3 region has 15 residues. DNA of the CDR3: TGCAGTGCTACTCACTGGGAGGGTTCCTACAATGAGCAGTTCTTC. This sequence encodes CSATHWEGSYNEQFF.

V is TRBV12-5 and J is TRBJ2-4, with TRBD1 as a possible D gene (6 bases). V shed 3 bases and J shed 0 bases, with 21 bases lying between them. The germline gives CDR1 LGHNT, CDR2 FRNRAP. The CDR3 consists of 19 residues. Here the CDR3 reads CASGLGPTGVDLAKNIQYF. CDR3 in DNA: TGTGCTAGTGGTTTAGGACCGACAGGTGTAGACCTAGCCAAAAACATTCAGTACTTC.

The rearrangement joins TRBV2 to TRBJ2-3; D unresolved. The V gene lost 5 bases and the J gene lost 0 bases, with 9 bases spanning the gap. This CDR3 spans 14 amino acids. Germline CDR1 reads SNHLY; CDR2 reads FYNNEI. CDR3 nucleotide sequence: TGTGCCAGCAGTCCCTGGGGTAGCACAGATACGCAGTATTTT. It codes for CASSPWGSTDTQYF.

The chain employs TRBV9 and TRBJ2-1, with 13 bases lining up with TRBD2. The germline CDR1 and CDR2 sequences are SGDLS and YYNGEE. V shed 0 bases, J shed 6 bases, and the junction held 12 bases outside the gene matches. The CDR3 covers 19 residues. The CDR3 spells CASSVGSLAGGRFFNEQFF. CDR3 coding DNA: TGTGCCAGCAGCGTAGGGTCACTAGCGGGAGGGCGGTTCTTCAATGAGCAGTTCTTC.